Below, 21 T cell receptor beta chains from the same sample are listed, as sequenced in a study of shared clonotypes between healthy human individuals. Clones were read by immunoSEQ multiplex PCR, and TCRdb kept only the in-frame ones, dropping some. The repertoire holds fewer than 3 million clones, with 85% to 95% as singletons. The sample was naive CD4+ T cells from PBMCs. Subset here: CD45RA+ positively selected. These receptors were collected from a man younger than 30 in good health. Some clones in this sample may be carry-over from other donors' samples.

This sequence joins TRBV29-1 and TRBJ2-2; weak D call: TRBD1 (6 bases). Trimming left V 7 bases short and J 3 bases short, with 15 bases between. The CDR3 has 14 residues. The germline CDR1 and CDR2 sequences are SQVTM and ANQGSEA. CDR3 sequence reads: CSAQGRIYTGELFF. CDR3 sequence (DNA): TGCAGCGCCCAGGGGCGGATTTACACCGGGGAGCTGTTTTTT.

The chain carries TRBV19 and TRBJ2-1; 10 bases map to TRBD2. Trimming removed 3 bases from V and 0 bases from J; junction bases left unmatched: 8. Germline CDR1 LNHDA, CDR2 SQIVND (reference sequence). CDR3 length equals 18 residues. In DNA, the CDR3 is TGTGCCAGTAGTATTAAAAGACTAGCGGGTCCCTCCTACAATGAGCAGTTCTTC. Protein: CASSIKRLAGPSYNEQFF.

The chain recombines TRBV7-3 with TRBJ2-3; perhaps TRBD2 as D (6 bases). The V end lost 5 bases, the J end lost 5 bases, and 17 bases lay between the germline ends. The CDR3 consists of 15 residues. Looked up from germline, CDR1 is SGHTA and CDR2 is FQGTGA. The DNA of the CDR3 is TGTGCCAGCAGCCGCCGCGGGGCCTGGGAAGATACGCAGTATTTT. Encoded protein: CASSRRGAWEDTQYF.

Here the CDR3 DNA reads TGTGCCATCAGTGATCCACGAGGGTTAGCACAGGTCGAGGGAGATACGCAGTATTTT. It is translated as CAISDPRGLAQVEGDTQYF. The rearrangement uses TRBV10-3 and TRBJ2-3; D assignment may be TRBD1 or TRBD2 (5 bases each). The CDR3 consists of 19 residues. V was pared by 3 bases and J by 5 bases, with 27 bases between. Germline V gene lookup returns CDR1 ENHRY and CDR2 SYGVKD.

The V gene is TRBV5-1, the J gene TRBJ1-6; D is unresolved. The CDR3 runs 16 residues. Germline V gives CDR1 SGHRS, CDR2 YFSETQ. Trimming removed 4 bases from V and 3 bases from J, with 14 bases in between. In nucleotides, the CDR3 is TGCGCCAGCAGCCCTTCGTTCGGGAACTATAATTCACCCCTCCACTTT. As protein: CASSPSFGNYNSPLHF. The variable domain in full, with the rest retrieved from reference TRBV5-1 and TRBJ1-6, is KAGVTQTPRYLIKTRGQQVTLSCSPISGHRSVSWYQQTPGQGLQFLFEYFSETQRNKGNFPGRFSGRQFSNSRSEMNVSTLELGDSALYLCASSPSFGNYNSPLHFGNGTRLTVT.

Concerning this clone itself: The identical CDR3 is also encoded by other nucleotide sequences in the sample. The rearrangement uses TRBV5-1 and TRBJ1-3, with D unclear. CDR1 and CDR2 from the germline V gene are SGHRS and YFSETQ. The V end was cut by 0 bases, the J end by 0 bases, with 10 bases between. The CDR3 sequence is 16 residues long. CDR3 loop: CASSLGQASSGNTIYF. CDR3 nucleotide sequence: TGCGCCAGCAGCTTGGGTCAGGCTTCCTCTGGAAACACCATATATTTT.

CDR3 loop: CASELSYEQYF. The CDR3 coding sequence is TGTGCCAGCGAACTTAGCTACGAGCAGTACTTC. V usage is TRBV11-2 and J usage is TRBJ2-7; no reliable D call. CDR1 and CDR2 from the germline V gene are SGHAT and FQNNGV. Trimming stripped 8 bases from V and 3 bases from J, with 8 bases between. The CDR3 length is 11 residues.

The J gene is TRBJ1-5, the V gene TRBV2; no clear D. V gave up 4 bases and J gave up 5 bases, with 3 bases separating them. There are 11 residues in the CDR3. Germline V lookup: CDR1 SNHLY, CDR2 FYNNEI. The CDR3 DNA follows: TGTGCCAGCAGTGTTCATCAGCCCCAGCATTTT. It specifies CASSVHQPQHF.

The gene calls are TRBV4-2 and TRBJ1-2; no clear D gene. Trimming cost V 0 bases and J 8 bases, with 13 bases left between them. This CDR3 contains 14 residues. Germline CDR1 LGHNA, CDR2 YNFKEQ. The CDR3 DNA sequence: TGTGCCAGCAGCCAAGATCTAGGGTTGGAGGGCTACACCTTC. It specifies CASSQDLGLEGYTF.

The chain couples TRBV6-1 to TRBJ1-5; D is uncertain. From germline, CDR1 is MNHNS and CDR2 SASEGT. This CDR3 spans 13 amino acids. The V end was cut by 4 bases, the J end by 3 bases, with 7 bases between. CDR3 DNA sequence: TGTGCCAGCAGTGGGACTTCCAATCAGCCCCAGCATTTT. Amino acid sequence: CASSGTSNQPQHF.

Concerning this clone: One junction end disagrees with the germline gene, perhaps due to a read error. This sample includes further DNA sequences coding for the same CDR3. The CDR3, as DNA: TGCGCCAGCAGTTTGACAGGGAACGAAAAACTGTTTTTT. It codes for CASSLTGNEKLFF. This chain uses TRBV28 with TRBJ1-4; 7 nucleotides align to TRBD1. This CDR3 contains 13 residues. CDR1 and CDR2 (germline): MDHEN, SYDVKM.

The rearrangement uses TRBV11-1 and TRBJ2-5; D remains unclear. Germline CDR1 reads SGHAT; CDR2 reads FQDESV (reference sequence). V was trimmed by 5 bases and J by 0 bases, leaving 7 bases between them. The CDR3 runs to 13 residues. Written as DNA, the CDR3 is TGTGCCAGCAGCCTACTTTACCAAGAGACCCAGTACTTC. Translating it yields CASSLLYQETQYF.

This chain connects TRBV10-1 to TRBJ1-2; D unclear. In germline, CDR1 is WNHNN, CDR2 SYGVQD (reference sequence). The CDR3 is 14 amino acids. Trimming removed 4 bases at V and 0 bases at J, with 9 bases between. The CDR3 nucleotides are TGCGCCAGCAGTGCAGGTGGATCTAACTATGGCTACACCTTC. As protein: CASSAGGSNYGYTF.

The gene calls are TRBV27 and TRBJ1-4; the D is unclear. CDR3 size: 14 residues. Germline lookup yields CDR1 MNHEY and CDR2 SMNVEV (reference sequence). V lost 6 bases and J lost 8, with 16 bases in between. CDR3 nucleotides: TGTGCCAGCAGCCGCGGACTTCGAGAGGAAAAACTGTTTTTT. It encodes CASSRGLREEKLFF.

The chain combines TRBV14 with TRBJ1-2, with 12 bases matching TRBD1. The CDR3 consists of 16 residues. In germline, CDR1 is SGHDN, CDR2 FVKESK. Germline trimming cut 3 bases from V and 6 bases from J; bases unmatched to any gene: 8. The CDR3: CASSQMPGQGAHGYTF. CDR3 coding DNA: TGTGCCAGCAGCCAGATGCCGGGACAGGGGGCCCATGGCTACACCTTC.

The rearrangement links TRBV29-1 to TRBJ2-7; 8 positions agree with TRBD2. The length of the CDR3 is 12 residues. Losses at the gene ends were 7 bases for V and 5 bases for J; bases not matched to a gene: 7. In germline, CDR1 is SQVTM, CDR2 ANQGSEA. This chain's CDR3 is CSGTSGRNEQYF. As DNA, the CDR3 is TGCAGCGGCACGAGCGGGAGAAACGAGCAGTACTTC.

For this clone: The same CDR3 is also encoded by other DNA sequences in this sample. CDR3 nucleotide sequence: TGCGCCAGCAGCTTAACGGGCACCGGGGAGCTGTTTTTT. Amino acid sequence: CASSLTGTGELFF. V is TRBV5-1 and J is TRBJ2-2; no reliable D call. Looked up from germline, CDR1 is SGHRS and CDR2 is YFSETQ. Deletions cut 2 bases from V and 4 bases from J, with 6 bases between. The CDR3 contains 13 residues.

The V call is TRBV7-8, the J call TRBJ1-1; 8 nucleotides match TRBD1. Germline V gene data show CDR1 as SGHVS and CDR2 as FQNEAQ. CDR3 length equals 14 residues. V trimming: 5 bases; J trimming: 3 bases; junction bases outside the gene matches: 5. The CDR3, as DNA: TGTGCCAGCAGCAGACAGGGGAGTCACACTGAAGCTTTCTTT. Its protein is CASSRQGSHTEAFF. Complete variable domain (other parts from reference TRBV7-8 and TRBJ1-1): GAGVSQSPRYKVAKRGQDVALRCDPISGHVSLFWYQQALGQGPEFLTYFQNEAQLDKSGLPSDRFFAERPEGSVSTLKIQRTQQEDSAVYLCASSRQGSHTEAFFGQGTRLTVV.

V gene TRBV11-2 combines with J gene TRBJ2-1, with a tentative D call TRBD1 (5 bases). Germline V CDR1 and CDR2: SGHAT, FQNNGV. V shed 5 bases and J shed 6 bases, with 11 bases lying between them. The CDR3 sequence is 13 residues long. In nucleotides, the CDR3 is TGTGCCAGCAGCCAAAGGGGAAGCAATGAGCAGTTCTTC. It translates to CASSQRGSNEQFF.

J is TRBJ2-7 and V is TRBV6-6; D may be TRBD1 (6 bases). The CDR3 has 15 amino acids. Germline lookup yields CDR1 MNHNY and CDR2 SVGAGI (reference sequence). V shed 4 bases and J shed 1 base, with 14 bases lying between them. CDR3 DNA sequence: TGTGCCAGCAGTTCCCCCACAGGGAGTTCCTACGAGCAGTACTTC. Its translation: CASSSPTGSSYEQYF.

The gene calls are TRBV21-1 and TRBJ2-3; the D call of TRBD1 is as the table states it, not checked on the DNA. TRBV21-1 is a documented pseudogene. The CDR3 loop spans 15 amino acids. The CDR3 is CASSPLDRATDTQYF. The CDR3 nucleotides read TGTGCCAGCAGCCCCTTAGACAGGGCGACAGATACGCAGTATTTT.